This TCR beta chain was identified in a study of blood T cell repertoires in COVID-19 (dated by TCRdb to between 2020 and 2021). The study in broad terms: The collaborator samples originated in the United States, Italy and Spain and spanned the acute and convalescent phases of COVID-19. The material from the prospective study consisted of cDNA or gDNA derived from T cells, B-cell-depleted T cells, or PBMCs. The dataset comprised deeply sampled blood TCRbeta repertoires from subjects exposed to, actively infected with, or recovered from COVID-19. The repertoires were made available in a free public database intended to serve as a resource for research on the immune response to SARS-CoV-2. The samples were drawn from the first 160 participants of the ongoing ImmuneRACE study and from some 1,300 subjects provided by 6 global collaborators. A de-identified subject ID, COVID-19 status, age in years and sex were almost always included in the sample metadata. Where available, HLA class I and class II types were taken from metadata supplied by the sample provider and were not determined by assay-based typing. Results and caveats for the whole study, not just this receptor: How much clinical and demographic metadata was included differed by source and by participant, and the metadata was provided uncurated.

The CDR3, cysteine through phenylalanine, is 15 amino acids long. The sequence is cut down to CDR3 DNA, 45 bases in frame from base 1. V trim: 1 base; J trim: 0 bases; unmatched bases: 3. For CDR1 and CDR2, the germline V gene (reference sequence) lists LNHDA and SQIVND. A remark on this clone: There is no known antigen for this receptor. No qualities accompany the bases; no much larger clone lies one base away.

One collaborating source in Seattle enrolled patients while the patients were actively infected and followed the patients over time throughout the course of disease. Whole blood was collected in K2EDTA tubes by collaborating institutions according to the institutions' own protocols. For TCRbeta analysis, collaborators shipped samples as frozen whole blood, isolated PBMCs, or DNA extracted from either of those sample types. TCRbeta CDR3 regions were amplified from genomic DNA by means of the immunoSEQ Assay, a bias-controlled multiplex PCR. The study's own analysis went as follows. Nucleated cell counts per sample were estimated from amplification of reference gene primers within the assay. To quantify the absolute abundance of each unique TCRbeta CDR3 rearrangement, sequence reads were collapsed and filtered. For each sample, productive Simpson clonality was calculated as the square root of Simpson's diversity index over productive rearrangements. Held by TCRdb, this immuneACCESS table contains in-frame sequences only and omits some clones. Under half of the omission traces to an unresolved V gene where checked; the cause of the rest is unknown. Clone size and the V and J calls come from that table; the DNA yielded D and trimming. For this sample the table gives some 190,000 clones, of which about four fifths were detected only once. 11% of the sample rests with the top ten.

Sequencing was performed on peripheral blood. The TCR originated in a woman between 40 and 50 years old with COVID-19, enrolled during active disease. The V gene is TRBV19 and the J gene is TRBJ2-7; 7 nucleotides in the junction match TRBD2. The base sequence is TGTGCCAGTAGTATAGCGGGAGGCAGCTCCTACGAGCAGTACTTC. This encodes CASSIAGGSSYEQYF.